This T cell receptor beta chain emerged from a study of Graves' ophthalmopathy and Graves' hyperthyroidism. Study-level information: Calling hyperthyroidism stable required that no ophthalmopathy show up within 18 months of follow-up.

From RNA, the CDR3 regions of TCR beta chains were amplified and sequenced. Following a first-round RT-PCR that used HTBI primers, a second-round multiplex PCR was carried out. Using its own MiXCR run on the multiplex PCR reads, TCRdb lists one record per CDR3 protein. The table lists roughly 600,000 distinct CDR3 sequences, 39% of them singletons, with roughly 4% in the top ten. On this clonotype: What it recognizes is unknown.

Notes on the study in general: Cross-validated, the 13-signature model showed 87.88%/81.08% sensitivity/specificity, and 80%/75% in the test set.

People with hyperthyroidism were aged 18 to 65 and newly diagnosed, under 2 months' duration. Ineligible for inclusion were patients with other autoimmune diseases, uncontrolled infections, pregnancy or lactation. The source is an adult man with Graves' hyperthyroidism. The material sequenced was peripheral blood or thyroid tissue (not recorded which).

CDR3 nucleotides: TGTGCCATCAGTGAAGGGGAGCTGTTTTTT. Its protein is CAISEGELFF. The chain carries TRBV10-3 and TRBJ2-2; D is unresolved. Trimming took off 3 bases at V and 8 bases at J, with 1 base between the two ends. The CDR3 is made up of 10 amino acids. From germline, CDR1 is ENHRY and CDR2 SYGVKD.